This T cell receptor (beta chain) derives from a study of post-analysis software for immune sequencing data. Findings and caveats of the study: In patients, five or six TRBV segments were more frequent than in controls, with TRBV5-6, TRBV5-1 and TRBV20-1 among them. By F measure, strong co-clustering occurred among samples prepared in the same batch.

Of note for this clonotype: No antigen is known for it.

The TCR beta cDNA libraries carried unique molecular identifiers. One entry per CDR3 protein, called by TCRdb with MiXCR from the PCR reads. The table records some 890,000 distinct CDR3 sequences, about 57% of them present only once. V lost 5 bases and J 3 bases, leaving 10 bases between the germline ends. CDR3 length: 13 residues. Germline values: CDR1 SNHLY, CDR2 FYNNEI. Input material: blood. This TCR was recovered from a girl aged 5 to 17 with multiple sclerosis. This rearrangement joins TRBV2 to TRBJ2-5; TRBD1 is a possible D gene (6 bases). The CDR3: CASSKRQEETQYF. DNA for the CDR3: TGTGCCAGCAGTAAGAGACAGGAAGAGACCCAGTACTTC.